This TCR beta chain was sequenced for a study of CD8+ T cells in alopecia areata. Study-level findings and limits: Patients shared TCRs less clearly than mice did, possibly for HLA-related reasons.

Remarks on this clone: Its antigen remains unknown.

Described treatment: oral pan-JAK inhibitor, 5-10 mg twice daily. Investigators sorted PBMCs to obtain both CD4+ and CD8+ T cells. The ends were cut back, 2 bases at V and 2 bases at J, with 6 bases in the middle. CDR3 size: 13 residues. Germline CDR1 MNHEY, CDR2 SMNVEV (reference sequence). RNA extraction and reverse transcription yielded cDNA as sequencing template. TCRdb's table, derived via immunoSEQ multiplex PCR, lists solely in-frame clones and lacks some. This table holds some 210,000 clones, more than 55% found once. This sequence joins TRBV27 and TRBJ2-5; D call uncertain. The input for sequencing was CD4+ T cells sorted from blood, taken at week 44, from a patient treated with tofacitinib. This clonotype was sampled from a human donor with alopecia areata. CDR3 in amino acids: CASSLRRQETQYF. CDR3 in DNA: TGTGCCAGCAGTTTACGACGGCAAGAGACCCAGTACTTC.